This T cell receptor beta chain was found in a study of Ad26.COV2.S vaccination and SARS-CoV-2 variants. Looking at the study overall: The donor participated in the COV1001 trial, in its Ad26.COV2.S arm.

The germline gives CDR1 LNHNV, CDR2 YYDKDF (reference sequence). The CDR3 covers 15 residues. V lost 1 base and J lost 9; bases outside the gene matches: 8. Produced via immunoSEQ multiplex PCR; TCRdb's table is partial and in-frame only. This sample has approximately 480,000 clones, with 70% to 90% found just once. Concerning this clone: Its antigen is unknown.

Documented treatment: some 20 received Ad26.COV2.S at low or high dose, single or two shots; 5 received placebo; per-sample allocation not given. Material that was analyzed had been drawn on day 63 after the first vaccine or placebo injection. This vaccine is an Ad26 vector that expresses the Wuhan-strain SARS-CoV-2 spike. Study-wide findings and caveats: Recipients of vaccine and of placebo showed similar breadth of their non-spike TCR repertoires. Total T cell responses may have been underestimated by the TCR breadth and depth analyses.

This material consisted of peripheral blood, taken in a trial of Ad26.COV2.S vaccine versus placebo. This sequence was found in a person between 18 and 59 years old who received the Ad26.COV2.S COVID-19 vaccine or a placebo. V gene TRBV15 combines with J gene TRBJ2-1; 8 bases are a match to TRBD2. CDR3 sequence: CATSRALAGRLEQFF. As DNA, the CDR3 is TGTGCCACCAGCAGAGCCCTAGCGGGTAGGCTTGAGCAGTTCTTC.